These 11 T cell receptor beta chains were all obtained from the same sample, sequenced in a study of Graves' ophthalmopathy and Graves' hyperthyroidism. Amplified material comprised TCR beta CDR3 regions derived from RNA transcripts. First-round RT-PCR employed HTBI primers, with a second-round multiplex PCR after it. TCRdb analysed the multiplex PCR reads with MiXCR anew, one entry per CDR3 protein. The profile shows 200,000 to 250,000 distinct CDR3 sequences, roughly 27% of them singletons. The sequenced material came from peripheral blood. All receptors come from a man aged 45-65 years with Graves' ophthalmopathy.

The rearrangement joins TRBV2 to TRBJ1-6; D gene uncertain. Per germline, CDR1 SNHLY and CDR2 FYNNEI. Trimming stripped 1 base from V and 2 bases from J, with 6 bases between. The CDR3 has 15 residues. The CDR3 here is CASSEGAAYNSPLHF. CDR3 DNA: TGTGCCAGCAGTGAAGGCGCTGCCTATAATTCACCCCTCCACTTT.

This clonotype was seen more than once but under ten times. The chain links TRBV12-3 or TRBV12-4 to TRBJ2-2; no reliable D call. The V and J ends lost 5 bases and 2 bases respectively, with 15 bases between them. This CDR3 region has 16 residues. The CDR3 reads CASSDVGRINTGELFF. The CDR3 DNA sequence: TGTGCCAGCAGTGACGTCGGCAGGATAAACACCGGGGAGCTGTTTTTT.

This clonotype has a count of ten or more. This rearrangement joins TRBV18 to TRBJ2-7; D may be TRBD1 (6 bases). There are 15 residues in the CDR3. Germline loops: CDR1 KGHSH, CDR2 LQKENI. Trimming removed 6 bases at V and 0 bases at J, with 15 bases between. The CDR3 DNA sequence: TGTGCCAGCTCCCCATTACAGGGCAGCTCCTACGAGCAGTACTTC. It codes for CASSPLQGSSYEQYF.

The rearrangement links TRBV2 to TRBJ2-5, with 8 bases identical to TRBD2. Per the germline V gene, CDR1 is SNHLY and CDR2 is FYNNEI. V lost 8 bases to trimming and J lost 2 bases; unmatched junction nucleotides: 10. This CDR3 has 15 amino acids. The CDR3 here is CASCPRTSPQETQYF. CDR3 nucleotide sequence: TGTGCCAGCTGCCCAAGGACTAGCCCACAAGAGACCCAGTACTTC.

This clonotype has ten or more counts. The gene calls are TRBV11-1 and TRBJ1-1; D ambiguous. CDR1 is SGHAT and CDR2 is FQDESV in the germline V gene (reference sequence). V dropped 5 bases and J dropped 5 bases, with 9 bases sitting between them. This CDR3 contains 12 residues. The CDR3 DNA reads TGTGCCAGCAGCACCGACGGAACTGAAGCTTTCTTT. It yields the protein CASSTDGTEAFF.

J is TRBJ2-7 and V is TRBV28; D ambiguous. The CDR3 sequence is 15 residues long. CDR1 MDHEN and CDR2 SYDVKM come from the germline V gene. V lost 5 bases and J lost 0, with 14 bases in between. The CDR3 nucleotides read TGTGCCAGCAGTCATCTGGGCCTTTCCTCCTACGAGCAGTACTTC. It translates to CASSHLGLSSYEQYF.

The table lists this clonotype with many counts. V is TRBV6-1 and J is TRBJ2-4; D not certain. Germline V lookup: CDR1 MNHNS, CDR2 SASEGT. V lost 7 bases and J lost 1, with 8 bases in between. The CDR3 length is 13 residues. The CDR3 is CASKDKAKNIQYF. In DNA form, the CDR3 reads TGTGCCAGCAAGGATAAGGCCAAAAACATTCAGTACTTC.

This clonotype was seen at least ten times. V is TRBV11-2 and J is TRBJ2-7; TRBD1 or TRBD2 may be the D gene (5 bases each). V was trimmed by 2 bases and J by 9 bases, leaving 11 bases between them. Germline V lookup: CDR1 SGHAT, CDR2 FQNNGV. The CDR3 covers 12 residues. This CDR3 reads CASSLMGPGQYF. In nucleotides, the CDR3 is TGTGCCAGCAGCTTAATGGGACCCGGGCAGTACTTC.

This clonotype was detected many times. The CDR3 coding sequence is TGCGCCAGCAACCCGGGACAGAGTCGCTACGAGCAGTACTTC. It specifies CASNPGQSRYEQYF. The V and J genes are TRBV5-1 and TRBJ2-7; the match to TRBD1 covers 7 bases. CDR1 is SGHRS, CDR2 YFSETQ, per germline. The CDR3 is 14 amino acids. Trimming cost V 6 bases and J 3 bases; bases outside gene matches: 9.

This clonotype came up many times. An end of the junction does not agree with germline; a read error may underlie this. This chain uses TRBV12-3 or TRBV12-4 with TRBJ2-2, with 10 bases identical to TRBD2. The CDR3 is 15 amino acids. The CDR3: CASSLAGGNTGELFF. The CDR3 DNA sequence: TGTGCCAGCAGCTTAGCGGGAGGTAACACCGGGGAGCTGTTTTTT.

This clonotype was counted a single time. The gene calls are TRBV12-3 or TRBV12-4 and TRBJ2-7; D remains ambiguous. The V gene lost 5 bases and the J gene lost 2 bases, with 7 bases spanning the gap. The CDR3 consists of 12 residues. The CDR3 DNA reads as TGTGCCAGCAGTACCCAGGCCTACGAGCAGTACTTC. Translating gives CASSTQAYEQYF.